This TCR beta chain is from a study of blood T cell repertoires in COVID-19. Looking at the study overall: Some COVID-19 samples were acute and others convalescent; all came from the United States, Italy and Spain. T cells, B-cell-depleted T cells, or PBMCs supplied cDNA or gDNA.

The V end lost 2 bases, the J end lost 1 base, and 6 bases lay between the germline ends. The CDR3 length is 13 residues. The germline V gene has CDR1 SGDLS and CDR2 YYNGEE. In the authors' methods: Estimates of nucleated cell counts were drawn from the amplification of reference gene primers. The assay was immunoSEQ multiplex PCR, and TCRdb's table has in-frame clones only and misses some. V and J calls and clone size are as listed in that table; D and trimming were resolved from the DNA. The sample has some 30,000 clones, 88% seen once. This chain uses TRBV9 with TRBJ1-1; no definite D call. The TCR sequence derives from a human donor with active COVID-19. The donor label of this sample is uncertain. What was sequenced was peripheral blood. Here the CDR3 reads CASSVEQNTEAFF. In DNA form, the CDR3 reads TGTGCCAGCAGCGTTGAGCAGAACACTGAAGCTTTCTTT.